Given below is one TCR beta chain in context. As yet, its antigen is unknown. The data are from a study of CD8 T cell repertoires and HIV-1 epitope variants. Study in general: Each of Twenty-five Gag and Nef epitope peptides stimulated a separate culture. Tested: three Gag epitope families, Nef HW9 and YT9.

Data came from immunoSEQ multiplex PCR; TCRdb stores just in-frame clones and leaves some out. The sample carries fewer than 7,500 clones, around 70% recorded once. Germline lookup yields CDR1 SGHNT and CDR2 YENEEA. V lost 8 bases, J lost 0 bases, and 16 bases lay in between. CDR3 length: 15 residues. The sample consisted of cultured CD8+ T cells derived from PBMCs. The chain recombines TRBV11-3 with TRBJ2-5, with D tentatively TRBD1 or TRBD2 (6 bases each). The TCR was taken from a male donor with HIV. CDR3 residues: CASSQGGSYQETQYF. The CDR3 DNA is TGTGCCAGCTCCCAAGGGGGGAGCTACCAAGAGACCCAGTACTTC. Supplemented by reference TRBV11-3 and TRBJ2-5, the full variable domain reads EAGVVQSPRYKIIEKKQPVAFWCNPISGHNTLYWYLQNLGQGPELLIRYENEEAVDDSQLPKDRFSAERLKGVDSTLKIQPAELGDSAVYLCASSQGGSYQETQYFGPGTRLLVL.